This entry features one TCR beta chain sequence. The sample comes from a study of blood T cell repertoires in COVID-19. About the research overall: PBMCs, B-cell-depleted T cells, or T cells were the source of the cDNA or gDNA that made up the material.

Libraries were prepared by immunoSEQ multiplex PCR; TCRdb keeps only in-frame clonotypes and omits some of them. The table includes 35,000 to 45,000 clones, over 75% detected once. Germline-derived CDR1 and CDR2 are MNHEY and SVGAGI. This CDR3 has 14 amino acids. Trimming left V 2 bases short and J 3 bases short, with 10 bases between. The receptor was isolated from a man in his sixties with active COVID-19. Sequenced: peripheral blood. This chain links TRBV6-5 with TRBJ2-5, with a weak D call TRBD1 (6 bases). The chain's CDR3 is CASSYGGGEETQYF. The CDR3 coding sequence is TGTGCCAGCAGTTACGGGGGCGGAGAAGAGACCCAGTACTTC.